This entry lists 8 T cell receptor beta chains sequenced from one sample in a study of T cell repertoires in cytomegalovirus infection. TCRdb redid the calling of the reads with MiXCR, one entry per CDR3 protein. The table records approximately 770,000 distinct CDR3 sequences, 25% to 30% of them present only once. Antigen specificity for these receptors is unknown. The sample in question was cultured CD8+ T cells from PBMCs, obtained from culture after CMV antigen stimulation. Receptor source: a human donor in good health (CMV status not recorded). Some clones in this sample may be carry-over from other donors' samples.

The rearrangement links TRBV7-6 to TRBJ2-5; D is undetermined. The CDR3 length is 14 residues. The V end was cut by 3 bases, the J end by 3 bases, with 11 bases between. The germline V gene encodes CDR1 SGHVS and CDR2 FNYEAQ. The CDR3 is CASSFISDEETQYF. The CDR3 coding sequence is TGTGCCAGCAGCTTTATCAGCGATGAAGAGACCCAGTACTTC.

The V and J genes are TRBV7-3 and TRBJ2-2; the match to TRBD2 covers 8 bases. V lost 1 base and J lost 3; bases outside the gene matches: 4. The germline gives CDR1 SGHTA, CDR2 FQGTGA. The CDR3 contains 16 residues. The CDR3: CASSLRRAGDTGELFF. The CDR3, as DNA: TGTGCCAGCAGCTTAAGGCGAGCGGGAGACACCGGGGAGCTGTTTTTT.

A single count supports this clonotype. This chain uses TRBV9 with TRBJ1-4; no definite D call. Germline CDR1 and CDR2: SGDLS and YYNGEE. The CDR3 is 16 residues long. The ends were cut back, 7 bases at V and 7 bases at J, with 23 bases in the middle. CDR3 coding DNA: TGTGCCAGCCAACAACGGTGGAGCAGATTTTGTGAAAAACTGTTTTTT. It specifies CASQQRWSRFCEKLFF.

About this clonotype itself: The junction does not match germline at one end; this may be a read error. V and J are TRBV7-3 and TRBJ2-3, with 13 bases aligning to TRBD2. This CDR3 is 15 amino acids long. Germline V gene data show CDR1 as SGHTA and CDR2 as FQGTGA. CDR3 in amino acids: CASSRTSGSIDTQYF. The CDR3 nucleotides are TGTGCCAGCAGTCGGACTAGCGGGAGCATAGATACGCAGTATTTT. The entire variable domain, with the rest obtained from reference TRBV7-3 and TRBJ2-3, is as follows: GAGVSQTPSNKVTEKGKYVELRCDPISGHTALYWYRQSLGQGPEFLIYFQGTGAADDSGLPNDRFFAVRPEGSVSTLKIQRTERGDSAVYLCASSRTSGSIDTQYFGPGTRLTVL.

CDR3 amino acids: CASSLDWQNYGYTF. The CDR3 DNA sequence: TGTGCCAGCAGCTTAGATTGGCAGAACTATGGCTACACCTTC. The chain has TRBV11-3 and TRBJ1-2; D not certain. This CDR3 region has 14 residues. The germline gives CDR1 SGHNT, CDR2 YENEEA. V dropped 0 bases and J dropped 2 bases, with 7 bases sitting between them.

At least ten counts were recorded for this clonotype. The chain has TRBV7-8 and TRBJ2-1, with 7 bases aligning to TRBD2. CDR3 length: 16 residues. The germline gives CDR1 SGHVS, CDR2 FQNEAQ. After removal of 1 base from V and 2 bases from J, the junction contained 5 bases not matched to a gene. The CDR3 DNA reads TGTGCCAGCAGCTTAGGCGCGAGCGGGACCTACAATGAGCAGTTCTTC. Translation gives CASSLGASGTYNEQFF.

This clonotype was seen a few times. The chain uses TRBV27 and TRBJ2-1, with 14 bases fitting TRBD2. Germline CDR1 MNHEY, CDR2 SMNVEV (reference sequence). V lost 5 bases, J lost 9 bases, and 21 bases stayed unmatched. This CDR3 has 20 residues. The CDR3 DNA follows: TGTGCCAGCAGTCCCCCCCCCGGGATCCACGGGACTAGCGGGGGACGTGAGCAGTTCTTC. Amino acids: CASSPPPGIHGTSGGREQFF.

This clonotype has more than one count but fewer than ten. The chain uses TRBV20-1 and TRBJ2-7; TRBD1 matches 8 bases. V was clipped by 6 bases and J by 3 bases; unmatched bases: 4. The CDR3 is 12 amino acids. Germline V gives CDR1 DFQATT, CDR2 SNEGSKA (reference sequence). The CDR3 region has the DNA TGCAGTGCCTCAGGGGGCCGCTACGAGCAGTACTTC. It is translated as CSASGGRYEQYF.